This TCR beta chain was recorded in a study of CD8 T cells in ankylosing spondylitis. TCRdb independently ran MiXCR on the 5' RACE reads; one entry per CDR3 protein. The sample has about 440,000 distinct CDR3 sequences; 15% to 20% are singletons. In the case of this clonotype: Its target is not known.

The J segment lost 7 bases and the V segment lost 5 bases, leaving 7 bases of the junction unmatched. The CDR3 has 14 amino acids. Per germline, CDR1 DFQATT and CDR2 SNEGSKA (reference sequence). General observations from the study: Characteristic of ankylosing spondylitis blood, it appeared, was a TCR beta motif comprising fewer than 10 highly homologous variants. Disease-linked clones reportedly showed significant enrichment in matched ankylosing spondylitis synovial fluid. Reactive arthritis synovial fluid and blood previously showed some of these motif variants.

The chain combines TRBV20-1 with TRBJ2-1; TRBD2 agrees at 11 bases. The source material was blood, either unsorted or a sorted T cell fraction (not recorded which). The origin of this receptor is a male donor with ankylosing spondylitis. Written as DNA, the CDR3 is TGCAGTGCTGTAGCGGGAGGGCCGGGGAATGAGCAGTTCTTC. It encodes CSAVAGGPGNEQFF.